The 25 T cell receptor beta chains listed next were all sequenced from one sample in a study of T cell repertoires in cytomegalovirus infection. In TCRdb, the reads were re-called with MiXCR into one record per CDR3 protein. The repertoire has 570,000 or so distinct CDR3 sequences, about 39% of them found once; the top ten carry 48%. No antigen is known for these receptors. Specimen: cultured PBMCs, collected from culture after CMV antigen stimulation. The receptors originated from a human donor in good health (CMV status not recorded). Some clones in this sample may be carry-over from other donors' samples.

The CDR3 DNA reads TGTGCCTGGAACGAGGGGAACAATGAGCAGTTCTTC. It yields the protein CAWNEGNNEQFF. The rearrangement joins TRBV30 to TRBJ2-1, with D tentatively TRBD1 or TRBD2 (5 bases each). This CDR3 contains 12 residues. Trimming took 4 bases from V and 5 from J, leaving 9 bases between them. CDR1 and CDR2 (germline): GTSNPN, SVGIG (reference sequence).

This clonotype was observed many times. This chain links TRBV7-2 with TRBJ2-7, with 7 nucleotides matching TRBD2. Germline values: CDR1 SGHTA, CDR2 FQGNSA. The J segment lost 5 bases and the V segment lost 2 bases, leaving 9 bases of the junction unmatched. The CDR3 runs to 15 residues. This CDR3 reads CASSLRSSGSHEQYF. The CDR3 DNA follows: TGTGCCAGCAGCTTACGCTCTAGCGGTTCGCACGAGCAGTACTTC.

This chain joins TRBV12-3 or TRBV12-4 and TRBJ1-4; maybe TRBD1 (5 bases). This CDR3 contains 12 residues. V lost 6 bases to trimming and J lost 7 bases, with 9 bases between them. CDR3 nucleotide sequence: TGTGCCAGCAGGAGGGACGGTGAAAAACTGTTTTTT. Its translation: CASRRDGEKLFF.

This clonotype has at least ten counts. The chain is built from TRBV7-2 and TRBJ1-4, with TRBD1 as a possible D gene (5 bases). This CDR3 spans 15 amino acids. Looked up from germline, CDR1 is SGHTA and CDR2 is FQGNSA. The V end was cut by 2 bases, the J end by 5 bases, with 12 bases between. This CDR3 is CASSLQGLSNEKLFF. In nucleotides, the CDR3 is TGTGCCAGCAGCTTACAGGGTTTGTCCAATGAAAAACTGTTTTTT.

The rearrangement joins TRBV7-9 to TRBJ2-1, with 7 bases matching TRBD2. After removal of 8 bases from V and 3 bases from J, the junction contained 10 bases not matched to a gene. Germline V gene sequence: CDR1 SEHNR, CDR2 FQNEAQ (reference sequence). The CDR3 covers 15 residues. This chain's CDR3 is CASQEASGNYNEQFF. CDR3 nucleotide sequence: TGTGCCAGCCAAGAGGCTAGCGGAAACTACAATGAGCAGTTCTTC.

The chain uses TRBV7-9 and TRBJ1-5; 7 positions match TRBD1. V trimming: 5 bases; J trimming: 7 bases; junction bases outside the gene matches: 11. The CDR3 runs to 15 residues. Germline V gene sequence: CDR1 SEHNR, CDR2 FQNEAQ (reference sequence). CDR3 sequence (DNA): TGTGCCAGCAGCCCCGACAGGGCCCTGGAGCAGCCCCAGCATTTT. Amino acids: CASSPDRALEQPQHF. The full variable domain, in which reference TRBV7-9 and TRBJ1-5 provide the parts outside the CDR3, is DTGVSQNPRHKITKRGQNVTFRCDPISEHNRLYWYRQTLGQGPEFLTYFQNEAQLEKSRLLSDRFSAERPKGSFSTLEIQRTEQGDSAMYLCASSPDRALEQPQHFGDGTRLSIL.

This clonotype has more than one count but fewer than ten. The V gene is TRBV29-1, the J gene TRBJ2-5; 12 nucleotides line up with TRBD2. CDR1 is SQVTM, CDR2 ANQGSEA, per germline. The CDR3 sequence is 15 residues long. J gave up 4 bases and V 8 bases, and 11 bases lay outside the gene matches. CDR3 nucleotides: TGCAGCCTTGGGCTAGCGGGAGGGCCCCCAGAGACCCAGTACTTC. This codes for CSLGLAGGPPETQYF.

There are many counts of this clonotype. This chain links TRBV7-2 with TRBJ2-7; D possibly matches TRBD1 or TRBD2 (5 bases each). Trimming pared 5 bases from V and 2 bases from J, leaving 16 bases between. Germline CDR1 is SGHTA and CDR2 is FQGNSA. The CDR3 contains 15 residues. DNA of the CDR3: TGTGCCAGCAGCCCCCGGGACGGACTTCCCTACGAGCAGTACTTC. This sequence encodes CASSPRDGLPYEQYF.

This clonotype was counted only a few times. The chain combines TRBV2 with TRBJ2-7, with D perhaps assigned TRBD1 or TRBD2 (5 bases each). The CDR3 is 13 amino acids. CDR1 is SNHLY, CDR2 FYNNEI, per germline. V was shortened by 7 bases and J by 2 bases, with 12 bases between the two germline ends. DNA for the CDR3: TGTGCCAGCACCCGGGACGGAACCTACGAGCAGTACTTC. Translation gives CASTRDGTYEQYF. Combining the CDR3 with reference TRBV2 and TRBJ2-7 gives the whole variable domain EPEVTQTPSHQVTQMGQEVILRCVPISNHLYFYWYRQILGQKVEFLVSFYNNEISEKSEIFDDQFSVERPDGSNFTLKIRSTKLEDSAMYFCASTRDGTYEQYFGPGTRLTVT.

The rearrangement uses TRBV6-2 or TRBV6-3 and TRBJ2-7, with D possibly TRBD2 on 6 matching bases. Germline assignment: CDR1 MNHEY and CDR2 SVGEGT. The CDR3 contains 15 residues. V dropped 5 bases and J dropped 0 bases, with 14 bases sitting between them. The chain's CDR3 is CASSVGNSGSYEQYF. The CDR3 DNA reads TGTGCCAGCAGTGTGGGCAATAGCGGCTCCTACGAGCAGTACTTC.

J is TRBJ1-2 and V is TRBV6-2 or TRBV6-3; 8 positions agree with TRBD1. Germline lookup yields CDR1 MNHEY and CDR2 SVGEGT. CDR3 length equals 17 residues. With 0 bases clipped from V and 1 base from J, the junction kept 7 bases outside the gene matches. CDR3 sequence: CASSYSTRTGLNYGYTF. The CDR3 nucleotides read TGTGCCAGCAGTTACTCGACCCGGACAGGGCTTAACTATGGCTACACCTTC.

The chain has TRBV7-2 and TRBJ1-5; D perhaps matches TRBD1 (5 bases). This CDR3 comprises 12 residues. Germline V gene data show CDR1 as SGHTA and CDR2 as FQGNSA. V gave up 8 bases and J gave up 5 bases, with 10 bases separating them. The CDR3 protein is CASGGFDQPQHF. The CDR3 coding sequence is TGTGCCAGCGGGGGATTTGATCAGCCCCAGCATTTT.

The V gene is TRBV12-3 or TRBV12-4, the J gene TRBJ1-1, with a tentative D call TRBD1 (6 bases). There are 13 residues in the CDR3. The germline V and J ends were trimmed by 5 bases and 5 bases, with 12 bases remaining between them. CDR3 sequence reads: CASSPRGWTEAFF. The CDR3, as DNA: TGTGCCAGCAGTCCCAGGGGTTGGACTGAAGCTTTCTTT.

This clonotype has ten or more counts. The chain carries TRBV12-3 or TRBV12-4 and TRBJ1-1, with TRBD1 matching over 7 bases. The V and J ends lost 7 bases and 4 bases, in that order; junction bases with no gene match: 9. CDR3 length equals 14 residues. CDR3 bases: TGTGCCAGCACCCAGGGGGGGTCAGGCACTGAAGCTTTCTTT. Encoded protein: CASTQGGSGTEAFF.

V and J are TRBV10-3 and TRBJ2-2, with 11 bases matching TRBD1. The trim removed 6 bases at V and 4 bases at J, leaving 1 base unmatched. Germline V gene lookup returns CDR1 ENHRY and CDR2 SYGVKD. CDR3 length: 14 residues. The CDR3 DNA reads as TGTGCCATCAGAGGGACAGGGGGCACCGGGGAGCTGTTTTTT. Protein product: CAIRGTGGTGELFF.

The J gene is TRBJ1-5, the V gene TRBV6-5; possibly TRBD1 for D (6 bases). Germline V gives CDR1 MNHEY, CDR2 SVGAGI. The germline V and J ends were trimmed by 5 bases and 8 bases, with 13 bases remaining between them. The CDR3 runs 13 residues. The CDR3 loop is CASSTNRVEPQHF. Written as DNA, the CDR3 is TGTGCCAGCAGTACAAACAGGGTGGAGCCCCAGCATTTT.

The chain has TRBV7-8 and TRBJ2-1; no reliable D call. The CDR3 contains 15 residues. Germline V lookup: CDR1 SGHVS, CDR2 FQNEAQ. Trimming shortened V by 7 bases and J by 0 bases, and 13 bases separated the two germline ends. For the CDR3, the DNA is TGTGCCAGCACCCTTGGGCGGACCTCCTACAATGAGCAGTTCTTC. This encodes CASTLGRTSYNEQFF.

This chain connects TRBV5-5 to TRBJ2-7; 7 nucleotides match TRBD1. Germline V CDR1 and CDR2: SGHKS, YYEKEE (reference sequence). Unmatched junction bases numbered 9, after V lost 3 bases and J lost 3 bases. The CDR3 consists of 15 residues. CDR3 loop: CASSSEGAAIYEQYF. CDR3 coding DNA: TGTGCCAGCAGCTCCGAGGGGGCGGCAATCTACGAGCAGTACTTC.

The chain joins TRBV12-3 or TRBV12-4 to TRBJ1-1; possibly TRBD1 for D (5 bases). The length of the CDR3 is 14 residues. V was clipped by 6 bases and J by 1 base, with 12 bases between them. CDR3 loop: CASSPAGTNTEAFF. In nucleotides, the CDR3 is TGTGCCAGCAGCCCCGCGGGGACGAACACTGAAGCTTTCTTT.

CDR3 sequence (DNA): TGTGCCAGCAGTTCCCATTCTAGCGGGACAGATACGCAGTATTTT. Translation: CASSSHSSGTDTQYF. V is TRBV6-5 and J is TRBJ2-3; 8 nucleotides align to TRBD2. From germline, CDR1 is MNHEY and CDR2 SVGAGI. Trimming at V came to 4 bases and at J to 3 bases, leaving 6 bases not matched to a gene. The CDR3 is made up of 15 amino acids.

The rearrangement uses TRBV7-2 and TRBJ2-1; 11 nucleotides align to TRBD2. CDR1 is SGHTA, CDR2 FQGNSA, per germline. The CDR3 has 16 amino acids. V lost 1 base, J lost 7 bases, and 6 bases stayed unmatched. DNA of the CDR3: TGTGCCAGCAGCTTAGGTTTAGCGGGAGGGAAGAATGAGCAGTTCTTC. This encodes CASSLGLAGGKNEQFF.

This clonotype was counted only a few times. This chain connects TRBV5-6 to TRBJ2-2; unclear D gene. V lost 0 bases to trimming and J lost 6 bases, with 18 bases between them. This CDR3 contains 17 residues. From germline, CDR1 is SGHDT and CDR2 YYEEEE. CDR3: CASSLALGTWSSGELFF. CDR3 nucleotides: TGTGCCAGCAGCTTGGCCCTAGGCACTTGGTCGTCCGGGGAGCTGTTTTTT.

This rearrangement joins TRBV27 to TRBJ1-6, with TRBD1 matching 7 bases. The CDR3 has 12 amino acids. In germline, CDR1 is MNHEY, CDR2 SMNVEV (reference sequence). The J segment lost 7 bases and the V segment lost 7 bases, leaving 1 base of the junction unmatched. The CDR3, as DNA: TGTGCCAGCACACAGGGGAATTCACCCCTCCACTTT. Its protein is CASTQGNSPLHF.

The V call is TRBV7-2, the J call TRBJ2-3, with TRBD2 matching over 9 bases. Germline V gene data show CDR1 as SGHTA and CDR2 as FQGNSA. The junction had 15 bases not matched to a gene; V was cut back by 1 base and J by 13 bases. The CDR3 covers 16 residues. The CDR3 here is CASSLDGGVSGSFKYF. The DNA of the CDR3 is TGTGCCAGCAGCTTAGATGGGGGAGTTAGCGGGAGTTTTAAGTATTTT.

The chain combines TRBV12-3 or TRBV12-4 with TRBJ2-3; tentatively, D is TRBD1 or TRBD2 (5 bases each). This CDR3 spans 13 amino acids. Trimming removed 10 bases from V and 4 bases from J, with 15 bases in between. The CDR3 DNA sequence: TGTGCCACACACTGGGACGCCTCAGATACGCAGTATTTT. Its translation is CATHWDASDTQYF.